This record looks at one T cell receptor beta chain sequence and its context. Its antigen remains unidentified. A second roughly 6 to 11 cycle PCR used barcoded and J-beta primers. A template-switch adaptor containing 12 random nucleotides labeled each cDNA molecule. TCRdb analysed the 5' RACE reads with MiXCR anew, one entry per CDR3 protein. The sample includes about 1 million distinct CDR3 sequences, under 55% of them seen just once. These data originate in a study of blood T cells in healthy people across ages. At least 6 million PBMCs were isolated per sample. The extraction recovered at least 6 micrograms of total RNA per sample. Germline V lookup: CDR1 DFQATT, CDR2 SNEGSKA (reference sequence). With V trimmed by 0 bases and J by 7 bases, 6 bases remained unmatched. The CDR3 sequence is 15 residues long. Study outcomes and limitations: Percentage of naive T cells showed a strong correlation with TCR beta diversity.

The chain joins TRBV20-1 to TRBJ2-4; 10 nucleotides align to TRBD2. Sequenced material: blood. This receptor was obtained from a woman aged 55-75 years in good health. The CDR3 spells CSARDPAGGRNIQYF. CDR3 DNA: TGCAGTGCTAGAGATCCAGCGGGAGGGCGGAACATTCAGTACTTC.